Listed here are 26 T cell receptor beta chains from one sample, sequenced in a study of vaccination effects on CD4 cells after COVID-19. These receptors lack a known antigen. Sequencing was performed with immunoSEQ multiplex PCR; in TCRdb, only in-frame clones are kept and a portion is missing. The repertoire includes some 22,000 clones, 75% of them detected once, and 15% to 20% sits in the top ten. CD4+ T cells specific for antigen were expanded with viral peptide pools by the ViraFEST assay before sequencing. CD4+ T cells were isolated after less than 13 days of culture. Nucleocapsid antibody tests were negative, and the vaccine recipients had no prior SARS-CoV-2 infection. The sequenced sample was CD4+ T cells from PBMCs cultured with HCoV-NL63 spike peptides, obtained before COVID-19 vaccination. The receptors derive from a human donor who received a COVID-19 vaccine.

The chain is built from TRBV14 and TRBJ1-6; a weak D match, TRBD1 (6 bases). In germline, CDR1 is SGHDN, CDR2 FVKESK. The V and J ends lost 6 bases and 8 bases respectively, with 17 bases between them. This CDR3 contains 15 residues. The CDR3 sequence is CASSQSLQGYSPLHF. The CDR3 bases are TGTGCCAGCAGTCAAAGCTTACAGGGTTATTCACCCCTCCACTTT.

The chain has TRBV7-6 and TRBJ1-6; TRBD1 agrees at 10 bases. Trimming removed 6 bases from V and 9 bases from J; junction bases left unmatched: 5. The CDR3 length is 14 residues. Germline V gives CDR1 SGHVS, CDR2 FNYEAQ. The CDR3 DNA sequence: TGTGCCAGCAGTCTAGGACAGGGGGGTTCACCCCTCCACTTT. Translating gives CASSLGQGGSPLHF. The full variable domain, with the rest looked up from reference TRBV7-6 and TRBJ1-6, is GAGVSQSPRYKVTKRGQDVALRCDPISGHVSLYWYRQALGQGPEFLTYFNYEAQQDKSGLPNDRFSAERPEGSISTLTIQRTEQRDSAMYRCASSLGQGGSPLHFGNGTRLTVT.

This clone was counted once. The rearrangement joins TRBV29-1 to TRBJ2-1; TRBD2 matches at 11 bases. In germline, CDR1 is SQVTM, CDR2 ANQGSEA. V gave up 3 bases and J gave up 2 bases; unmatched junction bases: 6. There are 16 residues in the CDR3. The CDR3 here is CSVDSTSGGTYNEQFF. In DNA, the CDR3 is TGCAGCGTTGATTCCACTAGCGGGGGTACCTACAATGAGCAGTTCTTC.

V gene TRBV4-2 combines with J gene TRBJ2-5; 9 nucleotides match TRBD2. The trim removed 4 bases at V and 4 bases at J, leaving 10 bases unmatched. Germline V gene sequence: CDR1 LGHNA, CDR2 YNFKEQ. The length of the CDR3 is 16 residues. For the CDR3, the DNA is TGTGCCAGCAGCCCCCCGCCGACTAGCGGAATAGAGACCCAGTACTTC. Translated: CASSPPPTSGIETQYF.

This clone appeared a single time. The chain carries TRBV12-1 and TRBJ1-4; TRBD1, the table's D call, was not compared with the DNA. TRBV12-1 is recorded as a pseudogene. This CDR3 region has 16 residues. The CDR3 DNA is TGTGCCAGCAGCCGAGGGACACAGACTTCTAATGAAAAACTGTTTTTT. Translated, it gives CASSRGTQTSNEKLFF.

CDR3 amino acids: CASSGTGGRTEAFF. Here the CDR3 DNA reads TGCGCCAGCAGCGGGACCGGAGGAAGGACTGAAGCTTTCTTT. The V call is TRBV5-1, the J call TRBJ1-1, with D possibly matching TRBD1 (5 bases). Germline V gene sequence: CDR1 SGHRS, CDR2 YFSETQ. CDR3 length: 14 residues. Trimming removed 4 bases at V and 5 bases at J, with 15 bases between.

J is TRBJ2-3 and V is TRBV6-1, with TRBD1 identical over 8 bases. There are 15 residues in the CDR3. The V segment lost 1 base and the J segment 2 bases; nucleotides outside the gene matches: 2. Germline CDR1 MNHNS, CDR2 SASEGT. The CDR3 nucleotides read TGTGCCAGCAGTGAAGGGACAGGGCCCACAGATACGCAGTATTTT. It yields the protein CASSEGTGPTDTQYF.

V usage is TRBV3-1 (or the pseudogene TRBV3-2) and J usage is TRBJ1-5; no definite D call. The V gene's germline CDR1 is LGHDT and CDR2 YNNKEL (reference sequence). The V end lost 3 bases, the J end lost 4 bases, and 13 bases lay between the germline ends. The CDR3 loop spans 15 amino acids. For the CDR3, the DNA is TGTGCCAGCAGCCATATGTCAGAAAAAAATCAGCCCCAGCATTTT. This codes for CASSHMSEKNQPQHF.

As DNA, the CDR3 is TGTGCCAGCAGCTTAGGGAGGCGAGAGACCCAGTACTTC. It encodes CASSLGRRETQYF. The rearrangement uses TRBV7-8 and TRBJ2-5; possible D gene TRBD2, 5 bases. Trimming removed 1 base from V and 4 bases from J, with 7 bases in between. The germline V gene encodes CDR1 SGHVS and CDR2 FQNEAQ. The CDR3 runs to 13 residues.

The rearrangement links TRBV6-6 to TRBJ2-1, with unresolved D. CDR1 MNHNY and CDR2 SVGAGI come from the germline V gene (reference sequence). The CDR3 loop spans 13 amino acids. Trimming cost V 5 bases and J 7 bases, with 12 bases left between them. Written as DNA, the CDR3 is TGTGCCAGCAGTCAAACGGTGCGAAATGAGCAGTTCTTC. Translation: CASSQTVRNEQFF.

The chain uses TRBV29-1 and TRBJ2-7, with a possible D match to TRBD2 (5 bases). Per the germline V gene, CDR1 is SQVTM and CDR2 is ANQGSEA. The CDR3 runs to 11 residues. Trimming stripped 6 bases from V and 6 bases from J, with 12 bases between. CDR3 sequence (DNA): TGCAGCGTCCGAGCCGGACTCGAGCAGTACTTC. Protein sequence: CSVRAGLEQYF.

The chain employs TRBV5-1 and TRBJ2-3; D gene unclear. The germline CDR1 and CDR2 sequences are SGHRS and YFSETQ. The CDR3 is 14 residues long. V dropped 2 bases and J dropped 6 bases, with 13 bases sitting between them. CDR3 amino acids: CASSFSPLGDTQYF. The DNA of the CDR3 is TGCGCCAGCAGCTTCAGTCCCCTGGGGGATACGCAGTATTTT. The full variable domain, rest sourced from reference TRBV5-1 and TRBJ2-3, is KAGVTQTPRYLIKTRGQQVTLSCSPISGHRSVSWYQQTPGQGLQFLFEYFSETQRNKGNFPGRFSGRQFSNSRSEMNVSTLELGDSALYLCASSFSPLGDTQYFGPGTRLTVL.

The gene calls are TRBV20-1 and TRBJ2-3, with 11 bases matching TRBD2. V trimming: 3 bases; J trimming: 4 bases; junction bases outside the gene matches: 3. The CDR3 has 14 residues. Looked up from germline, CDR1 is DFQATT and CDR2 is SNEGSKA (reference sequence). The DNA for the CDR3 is TGCAGTGCTAGTATTAGCGGGGGGGCAGATACGCAGTATTTT. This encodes CSASISGGADTQYF.

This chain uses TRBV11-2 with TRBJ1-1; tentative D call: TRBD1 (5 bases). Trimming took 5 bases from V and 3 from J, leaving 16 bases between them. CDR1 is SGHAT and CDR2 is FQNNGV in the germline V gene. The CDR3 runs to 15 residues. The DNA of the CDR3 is TGTGCCAGCAGCCCAACGATCCGAGGGGACACTGAAGCTTTCTTT. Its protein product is CASSPTIRGDTEAFF.

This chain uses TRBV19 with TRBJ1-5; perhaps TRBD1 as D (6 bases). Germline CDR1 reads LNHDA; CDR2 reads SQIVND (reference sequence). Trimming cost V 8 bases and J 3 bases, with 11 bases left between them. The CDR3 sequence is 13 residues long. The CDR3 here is CASGQGPNQPQHF. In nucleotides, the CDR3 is TGTGCCAGTGGGCAGGGGCCCAATCAGCCCCAGCATTTT.

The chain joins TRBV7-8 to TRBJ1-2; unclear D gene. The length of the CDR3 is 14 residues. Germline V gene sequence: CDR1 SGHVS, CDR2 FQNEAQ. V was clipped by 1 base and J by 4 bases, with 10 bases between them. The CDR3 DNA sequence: TGTGCCAGCAGCTTAGAGTTTGGCTTCTATGGCTACACCTTC. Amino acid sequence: CASSLEFGFYGYTF.

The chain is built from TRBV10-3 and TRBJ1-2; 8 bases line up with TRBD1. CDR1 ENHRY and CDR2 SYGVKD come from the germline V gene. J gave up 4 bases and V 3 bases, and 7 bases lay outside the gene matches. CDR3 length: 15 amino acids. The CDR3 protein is CAISDLTGDLYGYTF. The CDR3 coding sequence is TGTGCCATCAGTGATCTGACAGGGGACCTCTATGGCTACACCTTC.

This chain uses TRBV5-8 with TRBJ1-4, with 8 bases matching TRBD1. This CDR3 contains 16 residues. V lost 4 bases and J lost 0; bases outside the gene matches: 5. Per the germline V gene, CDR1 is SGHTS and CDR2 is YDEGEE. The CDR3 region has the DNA TGTGCCAGCAGCCTGGGACAGGCAGCAACTAATGAAAAACTGTTTTTT. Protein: CASSLGQAATNEKLFF.

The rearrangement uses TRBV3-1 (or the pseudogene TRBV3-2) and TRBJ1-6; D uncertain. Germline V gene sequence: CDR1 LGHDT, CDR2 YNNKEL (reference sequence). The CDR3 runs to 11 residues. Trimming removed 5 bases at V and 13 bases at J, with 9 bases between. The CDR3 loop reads CASSGRGPLHF. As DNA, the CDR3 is TGTGCCAGCAGCGGTCGCGGGCCCCTCCACTTT.

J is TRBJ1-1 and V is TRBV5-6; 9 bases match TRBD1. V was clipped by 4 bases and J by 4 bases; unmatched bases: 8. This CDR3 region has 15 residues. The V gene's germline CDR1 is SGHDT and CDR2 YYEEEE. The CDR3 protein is CASSRPTGGGTEAFF. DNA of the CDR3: TGTGCCAGCAGCCGACCGACAGGGGGGGGCACTGAAGCTTTCTTT. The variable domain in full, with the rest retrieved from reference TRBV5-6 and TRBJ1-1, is DAGVTQSPTHLIKTRGQQVTLRCSPKSGHDTVSWYQQALGQGPQFIFQYYEEEERQRGNFPDRFSGHQFPNYSSELNVNALLLGDSALYLCASSRPTGGGTEAFFGQGTRLTVV.

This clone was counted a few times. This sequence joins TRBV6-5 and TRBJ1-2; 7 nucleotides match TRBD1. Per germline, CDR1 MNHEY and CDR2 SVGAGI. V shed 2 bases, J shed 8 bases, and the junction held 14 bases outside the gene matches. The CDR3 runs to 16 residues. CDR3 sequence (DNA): TGTGCCAGCAGTTACGGGGGGAATGAGGGGGCGCAAGGCTACACCTTC. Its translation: CASSYGGNEGAQGYTF.

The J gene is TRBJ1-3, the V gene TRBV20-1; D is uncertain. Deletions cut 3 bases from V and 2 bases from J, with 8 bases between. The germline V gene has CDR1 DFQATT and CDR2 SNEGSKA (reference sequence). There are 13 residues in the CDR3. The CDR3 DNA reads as TGCAGTGCTAGTCATAGGGCTGGAAACACCATATATTTT. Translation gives CSASHRAGNTIYF.

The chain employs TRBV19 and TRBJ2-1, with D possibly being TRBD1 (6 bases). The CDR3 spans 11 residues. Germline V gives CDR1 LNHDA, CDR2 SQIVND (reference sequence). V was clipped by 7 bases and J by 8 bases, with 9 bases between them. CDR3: CASNEGDEQFF. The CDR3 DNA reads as TGTGCCAGTAATGAGGGGGATGAGCAGTTCTTC.

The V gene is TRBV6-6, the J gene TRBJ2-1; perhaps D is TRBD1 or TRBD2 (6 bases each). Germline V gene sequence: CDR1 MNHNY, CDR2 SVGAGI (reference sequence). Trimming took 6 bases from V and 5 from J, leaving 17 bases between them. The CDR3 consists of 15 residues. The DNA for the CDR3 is TGTGCCAGCAGCCTAGGGGGGTGGTCGAACAATGAGCAGTTCTTC. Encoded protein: CASSLGGWSNNEQFF.

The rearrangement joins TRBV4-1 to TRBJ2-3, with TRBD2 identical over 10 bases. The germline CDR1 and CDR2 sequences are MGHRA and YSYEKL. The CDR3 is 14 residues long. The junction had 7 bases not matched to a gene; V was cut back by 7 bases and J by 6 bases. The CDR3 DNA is TGCGCCAGCACCACCCCAGCGGGAGGGGATACGCAGTATTTT. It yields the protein CASTTPAGGDTQYF.

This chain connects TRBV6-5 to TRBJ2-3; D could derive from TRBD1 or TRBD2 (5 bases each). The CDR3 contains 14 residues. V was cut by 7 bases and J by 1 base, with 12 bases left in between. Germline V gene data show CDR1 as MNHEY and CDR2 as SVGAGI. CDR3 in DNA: TGTGCCAGCACCTTACGGGACGGCACAGATACGCAGTATTTT. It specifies CASTLRDGTDTQYF.